A single sample is the source of the 22 T cell receptor beta chains below, sequenced in a study of blood T cell repertoires in COVID-19 (dated by TCRdb to about 2020). Library preparation employed the immunoSEQ multiplex PCR assay. TCRdb retrieved this table from immuneACCESS and kept in-frame rearrangements only. Not all clones are present; in checked studies, unresolved V genes account for under half, and no reason is known for the remainder. The sample table lists 250,000 or so clones, about 87% of them with a count of one. 1.5% to 2% of the sample is taken by the ten largest. Sequencing input: PBMCs or T cells enriched from blood (not recorded which). Receptors originate from a woman in her 50s who had recovered from COVID-19.

This clone was counted once. The rearrangement links TRBV28 to TRBJ1-2; TRBD1 aligns across 9 bases. The CDR3 has 12 amino acids. Trimming took 6 bases from V and 7 from J; bases not matched to a gene: 3. CDR1 and CDR2 from the germline V gene are MDHEN and SYDVKM. The DNA for the CDR3 is TGTGCCAGCAGGCTGACAGGGGGTGGCTACACCTTC. Protein: CASRLTGGGYTF.

This chain joins TRBV19 and TRBJ1-2; a possible D gene is TRBD1 (5 bases). The V end was cut by 4 bases, the J end by 8 bases, with 14 bases between. The CDR3 contains 13 residues. The germline V gene encodes CDR1 LNHDA and CDR2 SQIVND (reference sequence). CDR3 in DNA: TGTGCCAGTAGTAGAGGCAGGGTCAGAGGCTACACCTTC. This translates into CASSRGRVRGYTF.

The chain combines TRBV29-1 with TRBJ2-2; tentatively, D is TRBD1 (6 bases). Germline CDR1 SQVTM, CDR2 ANQGSEA. V lost 4 bases to trimming and J lost 4 bases, with 10 bases between them. CDR3 size: 13 residues. For the CDR3, the DNA is TGCAGCGTTGTACGGACAGTCACCGGGGAGCTGTTTTTT. It codes for CSVVRTVTGELFF.

This chain joins TRBV15 and TRBJ1-5, with unresolved D. This CDR3 region has 14 residues. Germline loops: CDR1 LNHNV, CDR2 YYDKDF (reference sequence). Trimming shortened V by 4 bases and J by 5 bases, and 12 bases separated the two germline ends. CDR3 bases: TGTGCCACCAGCACCCGGGAGTTACATCAGCCCCAGCATTTT. Its protein is CATSTRELHQPQHF. The full variable domain, its missing parts supplied by reference TRBV15 and TRBJ1-5, is DAMVIQNPRYQVTQFGKPVTLSCSQTLNHNVMYWYQQKSSQAPKLLFHYYDKDFNNEADTPDNFQSRRPNTSFCFLDIRSPGLGDTAMYLCATSTRELHQPQHFGDGTRLSIL.

J is TRBJ2-7 and V is TRBV28; 7 bases fit TRBD1. CDR3 size: 13 residues. CDR1 is MDHEN and CDR2 is SYDVKM in the germline V gene. After removal of 9 bases from V and 2 bases from J, the junction contained 7 bases not matched to a gene. The CDR3 sequence: CASTGTATYEQYF. As DNA, the CDR3 is TGTGCCAGTACGGGGACAGCTACCTACGAGCAGTACTTC.

J is TRBJ2-3 and V is TRBV19, with TRBD2 identical over 9 bases. V was pared by 5 bases and J by 4 bases, with 7 bases of the junction left unmatched. This CDR3 has 15 amino acids. From germline, CDR1 is LNHDA and CDR2 SQIVND (reference sequence). The CDR3 bases are TGTGCCAGTAGTCCAGTGACTAGCGGTCCAGATACGCAGTATTTT. It translates to CASSPVTSGPDTQYF.

The chain joins TRBV18 to TRBJ1-4; perhaps TRBD1 as D (6 bases). Germline CDR1 and CDR2: KGHSH and LQKENI. CDR3 length: 17 residues. Trimming left V 0 bases short and J 0 bases short, with 11 bases between. As DNA, the CDR3 is TGTGCCAGCTCACCACCTCAGGGGCCTGCAACTAATGAAAAACTGTTTTTT. Protein product: CASSPPQGPATNEKLFF.

This rearrangement joins TRBV5-1 to TRBJ2-5; 9 bases match TRBD2. The CDR3 contains 16 residues. The V gene's germline CDR1 is SGHRS and CDR2 YFSETQ. The J segment lost 5 bases and the V segment lost 2 bases, leaving 10 bases of the junction unmatched. The CDR3 nucleotides read TGCGCCAGCAGCTTCTTGGCGGGAGGGCCGGTTGAGACCCAGTACTTC. Amino acids: CASSFLAGGPVETQYF.

The J gene is TRBJ1-1, the V gene TRBV6-5; D remains unclear. This CDR3 has 14 residues. V dropped 7 bases and J dropped 1 base, with 13 bases sitting between them. Per germline, CDR1 MNHEY and CDR2 SVGAGI. The CDR3 is CASTKLFENTEAFF. The CDR3 DNA reads as TGTGCCAGCACCAAGCTATTCGAGAACACTGAAGCTTTCTTT.

In nucleotides, the CDR3 is TGTGCCTGGGGGAGTGGTGGCACTGAAGCTTTCTTT. The encoded protein is CAWGSGGTEAFF. This chain joins TRBV30 and TRBJ1-1; no reliable D call. V was trimmed by 5 bases and J by 4 bases, leaving 11 bases between them. The CDR3 length is 12 residues. CDR1 GTSNPN and CDR2 SVGIG come from the germline V gene (reference sequence).

V and J are TRBV3-1 (or the pseudogene TRBV3-2) and TRBJ2-3; D ambiguous. Germline assignment: CDR1 LGHDT and CDR2 YNNKEL (reference sequence). Trimming shortened V by 5 bases and J by 6 bases, and 12 bases separated the two germline ends. This CDR3 is built from 13 residues. CDR3 DNA: TGTGCCAGCAGCTCCTCAGTCCGTGATACGCAGTATTTT. Protein sequence: CASSSSVRDTQYF.

The chain uses TRBV10-3 and TRBJ2-2; 7 bases agree with TRBD1. Germline-derived CDR1 and CDR2 are ENHRY and SYGVKD. The V segment lost 10 bases and the J segment 3 bases; nucleotides outside the gene matches: 5. The CDR3 runs to 13 residues. The CDR3 DNA follows: TGTGCCACCACCGGGACAGACACCGGGGAGCTGTTTTTT. Translating gives CATTGTDTGELFF.

This CDR3 reads CASSFWGEGSNQPQHF. DNA for the CDR3: TGTGCCAGCAGTTTCTGGGGGGAAGGTAGCAATCAGCCCCAGCATTTT. The rearrangement uses TRBV28 and TRBJ1-5; perhaps TRBD1 as D (5 bases). The CDR3 is 16 amino acids. The germline CDR1 and CDR2 sequences are MDHEN and SYDVKM. V lost 3 bases to trimming and J lost 0 bases, with 12 bases between them. The variable domain in full, with the rest retrieved from reference TRBV28 and TRBJ1-5, is DVKVTQSSRYLVKRTGEKVFLECVQDMDHENMFWYRQDPGLGLRLIYFSYDVKMKEKGDIPEGYSVSREKKERFSLILESASTNQTSMYLCASSFWGEGSNQPQHFGDGTRLSIL.

V usage is TRBV5-1 and J usage is TRBJ1-2, with D possibly TRBD1 on 5 matching bases. V lost 4 bases and J lost 6, with 13 bases in between. Germline V gene sequence: CDR1 SGHRS, CDR2 YFSETQ. CDR3 length: 13 residues. CDR3 sequence reads: CASSPIEGDGYTF. In DNA, the CDR3 is TGCGCCAGCAGCCCGATAGAAGGGGATGGCTACACCTTC.

This chain uses TRBV18 with TRBJ1-6, with D uncertain. The CDR3 loop spans 17 amino acids. The germline V gene has CDR1 KGHSH and CDR2 LQKENI. V was cut by 0 bases and J by 5 bases, with 14 bases left in between. The DNA for the CDR3 is TGTGCCAGCTCACCACCAATTAGATACAGCAATAATTCACCCCTCCACTTT. It specifies CASSPPIRYSNNSPLHF.

In nucleotides, the CDR3 is TGTGCCAGCAGTACCGGACTGATCGAGCAGTACTTC. This translates into CASSTGLIEQYF. The chain combines TRBV28 with TRBJ2-7, with D possibly matching TRBD2 (5 bases). This CDR3 has 12 residues. The V and J ends lost 5 bases and 6 bases respectively, with 11 bases between them. Germline V gene lookup returns CDR1 MDHEN and CDR2 SYDVKM.

The chain is built from TRBV6-4 and TRBJ1-5; no reliable D call. The length of the CDR3 is 13 residues. V was trimmed by 3 bases and J by 4 bases, leaving 7 bases between them. The germline gives CDR1 MRHNA, CDR2 SNTAGT. Here the CDR3 reads CASSEWANQPQHF. The CDR3 nucleotides read TGTGCCAGCAGTGAATGGGCGAATCAGCCCCAGCATTTT.

The chain carries TRBV11-1 and TRBJ2-1; maybe TRBD2 (5 bases). This CDR3 comprises 15 residues. V lost 2 bases and J 1 base, leaving 9 bases between the germline ends. CDR1 and CDR2 from the germline V gene are SGHAT and FQDESV (reference sequence). DNA for the CDR3: TGTGCCAGCAGCTTATTACCGGGATCCTACAATGAGCAGTTCTTC. This gives the protein CASSLLPGSYNEQFF.

V and J are TRBV18 and TRBJ2-4; D call uncertain. Trimming stripped 4 bases from V and 0 bases from J, with 13 bases between. Germline CDR1 reads KGHSH; CDR2 reads LQKENI. The CDR3 runs 16 residues. DNA for the CDR3: TGTGCCAGCTCACACGATCCGGAGTTAGCCAAAAACATTCAGTACTTC. Amino acid sequence: CASSHDPELAKNIQYF. Filled out from reference TRBV18 and TRBJ2-4, the complete variable domain reads NAGVMQNPRHLVRRRGQEARLRCSPMKGHSHVYWYRQLPEEGLKFMVYLQKENIIDESGMPKERFSAEFPKEGPSILRIQQVVRGDSAAYFCASSHDPELAKNIQYFGAGTRLSVL.

V usage is TRBV15 and J usage is TRBJ2-2; tentatively, D is TRBD1 (6 bases). In germline, CDR1 is LNHNV, CDR2 YYDKDF (reference sequence). The length of the CDR3 is 17 residues. V was pared by 1 base and J by 6 bases, with 18 bases between. CDR3 bases: TGTGCCACCAGCAGAGGCGGCTACATCGAGGGGGCCGGGGAGCTGTTTTTT. Translating gives CATSRGGYIEGAGELFF. Full variable domain (remainder filled in from reference TRBV15 and TRBJ2-2): DAMVIQNPRYQVTQFGKPVTLSCSQTLNHNVMYWYQQKSSQAPKLLFHYYDKDFNNEADTPDNFQSRRPNTSFCFLDIRSPGLGDTAMYLCATSRGGYIEGAGELFFGEGSRLTVL.

The chain couples TRBV27 to TRBJ2-3, with D uncertain. Trimming removed 5 bases from V and 0 bases from J, with 12 bases in between. This CDR3 comprises 15 residues. Germline V lookup: CDR1 MNHEY, CDR2 SMNVEV (reference sequence). The CDR3 nucleotides read TGTGCCAGCAGTGTCCAGCGAACTAGCACAGATACGCAGTATTTT. It encodes CASSVQRTSTDTQYF.

The rearrangement joins TRBV15 to TRBJ1-2; the match to TRBD1 covers 9 bases. The V and J ends lost 3 bases and 7 bases, in that order; junction bases with no gene match: 15. The germline gives CDR1 LNHNV, CDR2 YYDKDF (reference sequence). The CDR3 is 17 residues long. This CDR3 is CATSRDWRTGDAGGYTF. Here the CDR3 DNA reads TGTGCCACCAGCAGGGACTGGAGGACAGGGGATGCAGGTGGCTACACCTTC.